One sample yielded the 10 T cell receptor beta chains listed below, sequenced in a study of patients and donors after allogeneic stem cell transplantation. One entry per CDR3 protein, called by TCRdb with MiXCR from the RT-PCR reads. Altogether about 960,000 distinct CDR3 sequences are present, approximately 18% being singletons, with the ten largest covering roughly 6%. Sequencing was done on a sample of blood, either unsorted or a sorted T cell fraction (not recorded which). The receptors stem from a human donor who was either an allogeneic HSCT recipient or a stem cell or donor lymphocyte infusion donor (not recorded which). It is not recorded whose cells these are; they may come from a transplant donor.

The chain recombines TRBV3-1 with TRBJ2-6; 9 nucleotides line up with TRBD1. CDR1 LGHDT and CDR2 YNNKEL come from the germline V gene (reference sequence). The CDR3 runs to 17 residues. The V and J ends lost 4 bases and 3 bases, in that order; junction bases with no gene match: 7. The CDR3 here is CASSRGTGRSGANVLTF. CDR3 DNA: TGTGCCAGCAGCCGGGGGACAGGGAGGAGTGGGGCCAACGTCCTGACTTTC.

The V call is TRBV7-9, the J call TRBJ2-3; weak D call: TRBD2 (7 bases). This CDR3 region has 16 residues. Trimming pared 5 bases from V and 0 bases from J, leaving 15 bases between. Germline V gene data show CDR1 as SEHNR and CDR2 as FQNEAQ (reference sequence). CDR3 coding DNA: TGTGCCAGCAGCGAAGGACGGGGGGCTAGCACAGATACGCAGTATTTT. Protein sequence: CASSEGRGASTDTQYF.

This clonotype showed up many times. This rearrangement joins TRBV9 to TRBJ2-4, with D unresolved. CDR1 is SGDLS and CDR2 is YYNGEE in the germline V gene. V lost 0 bases, J lost 2 bases, and 6 bases lay in between. The CDR3 totals 14 residues. DNA of the CDR3: TGTGCCAGCAGCGTAGATGGGTCCAAAAACATTCAGTACTTC. It is translated as CASSVDGSKNIQYF. Drawing the rest from reference TRBV9 and TRBJ2-4, the complete variable domain is DSGVTQTPKHLITATGQRVTLRCSPRSGDLSVYWYQQSLDQGLQFLIQYYNGEERAKGNILERFSAQQFPDLHSELNLSSLELGDSALYFCASSVDGSKNIQYFGAGTRLSVL.

The chain carries TRBV24-1 and TRBJ2-1; 9 positions match TRBD1. The CDR3 is 17 amino acids. Per germline, CDR1 KGHDR and CDR2 SFDVKD. V shed 6 bases and J 7 bases; nucleotides not matched to a gene: 15. CDR3 in DNA: TGTGCCACCAGTTCCCATGATGGGACAGGGAAAGAGAATGAGCAGTTCTTC. Its translation is CATSSHDGTGKENEQFF.

This clonotype came up a few times. The V gene is TRBV4-3, the J gene TRBJ2-1; D is unclear. V was shortened by 4 bases and J by 8 bases, with 15 bases between the two germline ends. From germline, CDR1 is LGHNA and CDR2 YSLEER. CDR3 size: 14 residues. The CDR3 region is CASSLYPESDEQFF. As DNA, the CDR3 is TGCGCCAGCAGCCTATATCCGGAAAGCGATGAGCAGTTCTTC.

The chain joins TRBV20-1 to TRBJ2-1; TRBD2 matches at 7 bases. Germline V gene lookup returns CDR1 DFQATT and CDR2 SNEGSKA (reference sequence). The V and J ends lost 6 bases and 4 bases, in that order; junction bases with no gene match: 21. CDR3 length equals 18 residues. CDR3 amino acids: CSAIGAVWEGYLYNEQFF. The CDR3 DNA sequence: TGCAGTGCCATAGGAGCGGTGTGGGAGGGCTACTTGTACAATGAGCAGTTCTTC.

This clonotype came up many times. The chain carries TRBV20-1 and TRBJ2-2, with D perhaps matching TRBD1 or TRBD2 (5 bases each). Germline CDR1 DFQATT, CDR2 SNEGSKA (reference sequence). The germline V and J ends were trimmed by 4 bases and 0 bases, with 9 bases remaining between them. This CDR3 contains 14 residues. The CDR3, as DNA: TGCAGTGCTACCGGGACGGCGAACACCGGGGAGCTGTTTTTT. Translating it yields CSATGTANTGELFF.

This rearrangement joins TRBV13 to TRBJ1-1, with 8 positions matching TRBD1. This CDR3 contains 15 residues. Germline V gene data show CDR1 as PRHDT and CDR2 as FYEKMQ (reference sequence). After removal of 4 bases from V and 4 bases from J, the junction contained 8 bases not matched to a gene. CDR3 nucleotides: TGTGCCAGCAGCTCCGTACAGGGGGGGGCCACTGAAGCTTTCTTT. The encoded protein is CASSSVQGGATEAFF.

The chain couples TRBV20-1 to TRBJ2-3, with D uncertain. Germline-derived CDR1 and CDR2 are DFQATT and SNEGSKA (reference sequence). The ends were cut back, 5 bases at V and 5 bases at J, with 11 bases in the middle. The CDR3 runs 12 residues. The CDR3 DNA sequence: TGCAGTGCTGTATCCGTGGTAGATACGCAGTATTTT. Its protein is CSAVSVVDTQYF.

This clonotype was detected a few times. The chain recombines TRBV6-1 with TRBJ2-1; D uncertain. Per the germline V gene, CDR1 is MNHNS and CDR2 is SASEGT. Trimming removed 6 bases from V and 3 bases from J, with 18 bases in between. This CDR3 region has 16 residues. CDR3: CASSLLEERYYNEQFF. The CDR3 nucleotides are TGTGCCAGCAGCCTGCTAGAGGAACGTTACTACAATGAGCAGTTCTTC.